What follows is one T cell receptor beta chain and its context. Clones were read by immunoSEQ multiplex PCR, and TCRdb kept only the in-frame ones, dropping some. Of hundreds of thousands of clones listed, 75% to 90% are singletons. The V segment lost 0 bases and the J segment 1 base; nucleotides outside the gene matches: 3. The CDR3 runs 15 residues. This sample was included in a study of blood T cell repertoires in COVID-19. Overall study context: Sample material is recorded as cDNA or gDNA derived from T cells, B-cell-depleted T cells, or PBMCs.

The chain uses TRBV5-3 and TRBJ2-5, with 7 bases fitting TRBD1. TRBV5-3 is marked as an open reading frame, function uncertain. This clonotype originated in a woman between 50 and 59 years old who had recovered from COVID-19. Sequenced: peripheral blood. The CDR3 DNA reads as TGTGCCAGAAGCTTGGCCGGGACAGTCCAAGAGACCCAGTACTTC. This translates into CARSLAGTVQETQYF.